The T cell receptor (beta chain) described here comes from a study of blood T cell repertoires in COVID-19. CDR1 is MNHEY, CDR2 SMNVEV, per germline (reference sequence). CDR3 size: 14 residues. The ends were cut back, 0 bases at V and 6 bases at J, with 8 bases in the middle. Original analysis: Counts of nucleated cells, estimated from reference gene primer amplification, were obtained. Measured with immunoSEQ multiplex PCR; TCRdb has only the in-frame clones, and not every one. For V, J and clone size, that table is used; D and trimming come from the DNA. This table holds about 240,000 clones, roughly 90% found once. By sample fraction, this clone is medium-sized.

This chain uses TRBV27 with TRBJ2-2, with D perhaps TRBD2 (6 bases). The receptor was derived from a man aged 55-75 years who had recovered from COVID-19. Sample: peripheral blood. The CDR3 is CASSLSWGAGELFF. In DNA, the CDR3 is TGTGCCAGCAGTTTATCATGGGGGGCCGGGGAGCTGTTTTTT.